The T cell receptor beta chain described here comes from a study of T cells after yellow fever vaccination. The overall study: Fractions containing few cells were prepared with SMART-Seq v4 Ultra Low Input. Study-wide points: Within FACS-sorted repertoires, abundant clonotypes contaminating from the bulk population could be present. Most clones from primary vaccination resurfaced after the booster (approximately 96% CD4, 88% CD8). There was a small share of clonotypes that showed up in both the CD4 and CD8 compartments.

This clonotype was seen a few times. Its antigen is unknown. This CDR3 contains 14 residues. The V gene end was trimmed by 8 bases and the J gene end by 1 base; junction bases not matched to a gene: 3. Germline values: CDR1 WNHNN, CDR2 SYGVQD (reference sequence). One entry per CDR3 protein results from TCRdb running MiXCR on the 5' RACE reads. Found here are about 330,000 distinct CDR3 sequences, roughly 8.4% of them singletons; the top ten hold 17%. This TCR came from a man aged 18 to 30 who received the YFV17D yellow fever vaccine. The rearrangement joins TRBV10-1 to TRBJ2-3, with 10 nucleotides matching TRBD2. The material was PBMCs, obtained 35 to 50 days after the first yellow fever vaccination. CDR3 loop: CASGGLAGTDTQYF. The DNA of the CDR3 is TGCGCCAGCGGAGGACTAGCGGGCACAGATACGCAGTATTTT.